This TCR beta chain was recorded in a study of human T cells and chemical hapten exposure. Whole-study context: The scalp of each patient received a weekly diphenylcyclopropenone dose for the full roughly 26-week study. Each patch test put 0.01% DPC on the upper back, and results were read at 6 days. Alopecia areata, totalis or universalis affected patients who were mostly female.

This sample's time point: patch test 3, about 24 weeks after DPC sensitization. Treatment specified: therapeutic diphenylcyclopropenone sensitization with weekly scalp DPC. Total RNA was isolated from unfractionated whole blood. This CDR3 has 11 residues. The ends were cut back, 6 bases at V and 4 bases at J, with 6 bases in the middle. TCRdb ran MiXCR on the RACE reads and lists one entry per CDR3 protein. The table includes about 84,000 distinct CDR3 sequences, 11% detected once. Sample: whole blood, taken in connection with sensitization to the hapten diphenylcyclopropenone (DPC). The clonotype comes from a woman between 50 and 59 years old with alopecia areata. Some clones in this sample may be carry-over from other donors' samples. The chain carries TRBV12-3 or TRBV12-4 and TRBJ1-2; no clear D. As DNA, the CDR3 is TGTGCCAGCAGGGGATTCTATGGCTACACCTTC. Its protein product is CASRGFYGYTF.